Listed below are T cell receptor beta chains from one sample, sequenced in a study of T cell changes during pregnancy in multiple sclerosis. Here immunoSEQ multiplex PCR was the method, and the copy in TCRdb shows in-frame clones only, minus some. The table lists approximately 30,000 clones, roughly nine tenths of them singletons, with 5% to 6% in the top ten. This specimen was CD8+ T cells from peripheral blood mononuclear cells, taken in the first trimester of pregnancy. The origin of the receptors is a female donor with multiple sclerosis, enrolled in a pregnancy study. Each CDR3 is given with its conserved first and last residue. Each record gives: CDR3 length, clone size, D gene, V gene, J gene, CDR3 protein, CDR3 DNA. The D gene is left open where the match is weak. Size is omitted from some rows. Given values are once, few, many or a class for expanded clones.

15	NA	NA	TRBV27	TRBJ2-7	CASSVTGISRHEQYF	TGTGCCAGCAGCGTCACAGGGATAAGCCGCCACGAGCAGTACTTC
18	NA	NA	TRBV5-1	TRBJ2-3	CASTPRRAGVMVSDTQYF	TGCGCCAGCACACCTAGGAGGGCCGGGGTTATGGTTTCAGATACGCAGTATTTT
15	NA	NA	TRBV29-1	TRBJ1-1	CSVWEAHQRSTEAFF	TGCAGCGTTTGGGAGGCCCATCAAAGGTCCACTGAAGCTTTCTTT
14	NA	NA	TRBV5-1	TRBJ2-1	CASSLGLADNEQFF	TGCGCCAGCAGCTTGGGGCTAGCTGACAATGAGCAGTTCTTC
14	few	NA	TRBV30	TRBJ1-1	CAWAFGAVNTEAFF	TGTGCCTGGGCCTTTGGAGCGGTGAACACTGAAGCTTTCTTT
15	NA	NA	TRBV14	TRBJ2-5	CASSYRQRSRETQYF	TGTGCCAGCAGCTATAGGCAGCGGAGTAGGGAGACCCAGTACTTC
16	NA	NA	TRBV5-1	TRBJ2-3	CASSFFQAGRSDTQYF	TGCGCCAGCAGCTTTTTCCAGGCAGGGCGGTCAGATACGCAGTATTTT
17	once	TRBD1	TRBV5-6	TRBJ1-5	CASSFFEDRGPFQPQHF	TGTGCCAGCAGCTTCTTTGAGGACAGGGGGCCTTTTCAGCCCCAGCATTTT
15	NA	NA	TRBV29-1	TRBJ2-1	CSVGPLSGNYNEQFF	TGCAGCGTTGGACCCCTAAGCGGAAACTACAATGAGCAGTTCTTC
15	NA	TRBD1	TRBV7-2	TRBJ2-7	CASSLVGQAGYEQYF	TGTGCCAGCAGCTTAGTGGGACAGGCCGGGTACGAGCAGTACTTC
14	NA	TRBD2	TRBV5-1	TRBJ2-5	CASSVGGPEETQYF	TGCGCCAGCAGCGTGGGAGGGCCGGAAGAGACCCAGTACTTC
15	NA	TRBD2	TRBV4-1	TRBJ2-7	CASSQGAAGVYEQYF	TGCGCCAGCAGCCAAGGAGCTGCGGGAGTATACGAGCAGTACTTC
15	NA	NA	TRBV27	TRBJ2-3	CASSLRPGRTDTQYF	TGTGCCAGCAGTTTAAGGCCAGGGCGCACAGATACGCAGTATTTT
13	NA	NA	TRBV2	TRBJ1-2	CASVIVSPYGYTF	TGTGCCAGCGTTATTGTTTCCCCCTATGGCTACACCTTC
18	NA	NA	TRBV7-9	TRBJ1-3	CASSLLSPAGVGGNTIYF	TGTGCCAGCAGCTTATTATCCCCGGCAGGGGTCGGCGGAAACACCATATATTTT
15	NA	NA	TRBV28	TRBJ1-3	CASSGVTGWENTIYF	TGTGCCAGCAGTGGGGTTACAGGGTGGGAAAACACCATATATTTT
13	NA	NA	TRBV25-1	TRBJ1-5	CASSLGARQPQHF	TGTGCCAGCAGTCTTGGGGCGAGGCAGCCCCAGCATTTT